This TCR beta chain was captured in a study of blood T cells in healthy people across ages. Germline CDR1 MNHEY, CDR2 SMNVEV (reference sequence). CDR3 length: 14 amino acids. V dropped 7 bases and J dropped 1 base, with 13 bases sitting between them. This clonotype has only one observation. Antigen unknown. The study's findings and limits: Naive T cell percentage strongly correlated with TCR beta diversity. Aged donors had fewer naive CD4+ cells and lower diversity than long-lived donors.

With a J-beta primer mix and a sample-barcoded 5' primer, a second PCR ran roughly 6 to 11 cycles. Each CDR3 protein is one row after TCRdb ran MiXCR on the 5' RACE reads. The table includes 1,300,000 or so distinct CDR3 sequences, approximately 59% detected once. The rearrangement uses TRBV27 and TRBJ1-1; D gene ambiguous. This TCR was sampled from a man between 18 and 29 years old in good health. Sequenced input: blood. The CDR3 sequence is CASTTGLGNTEAFF. Written as DNA, the CDR3 is TGTGCCAGCACCACTGGTTTGGGGAACACTGAAGCTTTCTTT.